This T cell receptor beta chain originates from a study of OX40 agonist ivuxolimab in advanced cancers. Study overall: Ivuxolimab, which patients received intravenously every 2 weeks, was dosed at 0.01 to 10 mg/kg.

The study, taken as a whole, reports: Antigen targets of the expanded peripheral T cells went undetermined. On average, a greater number of expanded clones characterised CD8+ T cells relative to CD4+.

At baseline, cycle 4 day 1, and cycle 7 day 1, blood was sampled. TCRdb's table, derived via immunoSEQ multiplex PCR, lists solely in-frame clones and lacks some. The sample holds about 75,000 clones; 86% are singletons and the top ten take around 8.2%. A note on this clone: Its antigen is not known.

Trimming removed 8 bases from V and 4 bases from J, with 17 bases in between. Looked up from germline, CDR1 is MNHEY and CDR2 is SVGAGI. The CDR3 contains 14 residues. This specimen consisted of CD4+ or CD8+ T cells sorted from blood, obtained in a trial of the OX40 agonist ivuxolimab. The chain is built from TRBV6-5 and TRBJ1-2; D remains ambiguous. This TCR derives from an adult with an advanced solid tumor such as melanoma, head and neck, liver or kidney cancer. This CDR3 is CASSERARPYGYTF. CDR3 nucleotide sequence: TGTGCCAGCTCCGAAAGGGCGAGACCCTATGGCTACACCTTC.